Following are 14 T cell receptor beta chains from one sample sequenced in a study of T cell changes during pregnancy in multiple sclerosis. Assay used: immunoSEQ multiplex PCR; TCRdb lists only in-frame clones, some missing. The sample lists over 50,000 clones; about 87% were seen once. Source material: peripheral blood from another person, used as feeder cells. These receptors were collected from a human donor whose cells served as feeder cells for cultures in a pregnancy study.

The rearrangement links TRBV11-3 to TRBJ2-3; D possibly corresponds to TRBD1 (5 bases). The CDR3 has 13 residues. Looked up from germline, CDR1 is SGHNT and CDR2 is YENEEA. Trimming took 1 base from V and 6 from J, leaving 8 bases between them. The CDR3 region is CASSLGTIDTQYF. In nucleotides, the CDR3 is TGTGCCAGCAGCTTAGGGACAATTGATACGCAGTATTTT.

V usage is TRBV19 and J usage is TRBJ2-4, with TRBD1 matching over 8 bases. The germline V gene has CDR1 LNHDA and CDR2 SQIVND (reference sequence). The ends lost 4 bases at V and 3 bases at J; junction bases unmatched: 5. The CDR3 length is 15 residues. CDR3 sequence reads: CASSNSGGVKNIQYF. The DNA of the CDR3 is TGTGCCAGTAGTAACTCAGGGGGCGTCAAAAACATTCAGTACTTC.

This clone turned up a few times. This chain uses TRBV7-9 with TRBJ2-7, with TRBD1 identical over 8 bases. Germline CDR1 is SEHNR and CDR2 is FQNEAQ (reference sequence). The V gene end was trimmed by 7 bases and the J gene end by 2 bases; junction bases not matched to a gene: 1. This CDR3 region has 12 residues. CDR3 DNA: TGTGCCAGCACAGGGGGCCCCTACGAGCAGTACTTC. It yields the protein CASTGGPYEQYF.

The J gene is TRBJ2-5, the V gene TRBV5-4, with 7 positions matching TRBD2. Germline V gene data show CDR1 as SGHNT and CDR2 as YYREEE (reference sequence). The V and J ends lost 0 bases and 5 bases, in that order; junction bases with no gene match: 7. This CDR3 comprises 15 residues. The CDR3 reads CASSLVWRGTETQYF. The DNA for the CDR3 is TGTGCCAGCAGCTTGGTCTGGCGGGGGACGGAGACCCAGTACTTC. The variable domain in full, with the rest retrieved from reference TRBV5-4 and TRBJ2-5, is ETGVTQSPTHLIKTRGQQVTLRCSSQSGHNTVSWYQQALGQGPQFIFQYYREEENGRGNFPPRFSGLQFPNYSSELNVNALELDDSALYLCASSLVWRGTETQYFGPGTRLLVL.

The J gene is TRBJ2-2, the V gene TRBV4-1, with TRBD2 matching 10 bases. Trimming cost V 0 bases and J 0 bases; bases outside gene matches: 4. Germline assignment: CDR1 MGHRA and CDR2 YSYEKL. This CDR3 has 18 amino acids. CDR3 protein: CASSQDQSGRANTGELFF. For the CDR3, the DNA is TGCGCCAGCAGCCAAGATCAAAGCGGGAGGGCGAACACCGGGGAGCTGTTTTTT.

The V call is TRBV6-5, the J call TRBJ2-7; D gene unclear. CDR1 is MNHEY, CDR2 SVGAGI, per germline. The ends were cut back, 4 bases at V and 2 bases at J, with 12 bases in the middle. This CDR3 comprises 14 residues. CDR3 loop: CASSLYAVPYEQYF. Here the CDR3 DNA reads TGTGCCAGCAGTTTATATGCGGTTCCCTACGAGCAGTACTTC.

V and J are TRBV5-1 and TRBJ1-5; TRBD1 agrees at 9 bases. The CDR3 is 14 amino acids. Germline assignment: CDR1 SGHRS and CDR2 YFSETQ. With V trimmed by 3 bases and J by 7 bases, 5 bases remained unmatched. As DNA, the CDR3 is TGCGCCAGCAGCTATAGACAGGGGGACCAGCCCCAGCATTTT. Translating it yields CASSYRQGDQPQHF.

The rearrangement uses TRBV5-5 and TRBJ2-7; unclear D gene. The CDR3 runs 14 residues. V was pared by 4 bases and J by 0 bases, with 11 bases between. Germline loops: CDR1 SGHKS, CDR2 YYEKEE (reference sequence). The DNA for the CDR3 is TGTGCCAGCAGCCAGACACCGGTCTCCTACGAGCAGTACTTC. This codes for CASSQTPVSYEQYF.

The chain has TRBV7-8 and TRBJ2-2; the D gene is possibly TRBD2 (6 bases). Germline loops: CDR1 SGHVS, CDR2 FQNEAQ. V lost 5 bases and J lost 3, with 19 bases in between. CDR3 length: 17 residues. CDR3 in amino acids: CASSRVGRDLDTGELFF. The CDR3 coding sequence is TGTGCCAGCAGCAGGGTGGGTCGGGACTTAGACACCGGGGAGCTGTTTTTT.

The chain recombines TRBV5-6 with TRBJ2-5; 11 nucleotides match TRBD2. Unmatched junction bases numbered 1, after V lost 4 bases and J lost 2 bases. Germline assignment: CDR1 SGHDT and CDR2 YYEEEE. This CDR3 is 14 amino acids long. The CDR3 nucleotides read TGTGCCAGCAGCGTAGCGGGGGGGCAAGAGACCCAGTACTTC. As protein: CASSVAGGQETQYF.

The rearrangement joins TRBV30 to TRBJ1-3; D call uncertain. The V and J ends lost 0 bases and 0 bases respectively, with 6 bases between them. This CDR3 is built from 14 residues. Germline-derived CDR1 and CDR2 are GTSNPN and SVGIG (reference sequence). As DNA, the CDR3 is TGTGCCTGGAGTGTAGGGTCCTCTGGAAACACCATATATTTT. The encoded protein is CAWSVGSSGNTIYF.

This chain connects TRBV6-5 to TRBJ1-6; maybe TRBD1 (5 bases). CDR1 and CDR2 (germline): MNHEY, SVGAGI. The CDR3 has 15 amino acids. V shed 2 bases and J shed 9 bases, with 14 bases lying between them. CDR3 residues: CASSYRGRESSPLHF. For the CDR3, the DNA is TGTGCCAGCAGTTACCGGGGCAGGGAGAGTTCACCCCTCCACTTT.

This sequence joins TRBV18 and TRBJ1-1; no clear D gene. The CDR3 sequence is 15 residues long. CDR1 is KGHSH, CDR2 LQKENI, per germline. V lost 3 bases and J lost 0, with 11 bases in between. CDR3 loop: CASSPRGGLNTEAFF. The CDR3 DNA sequence: TGTGCCAGCTCACCTCGGGGAGGGCTGAACACTGAAGCTTTCTTT.

As DNA, the CDR3 is TGCGCCAGCAGTCAGTCACCGGGACCGATTACAGCATCTGGAAACACCATATATTTT. Its translation is CASSQSPGPITASGNTIYF. This chain links TRBV23-1 with TRBJ1-3, with D tentatively TRBD1 (5 bases). TRBV23-1 carries the ORF label, with uncertain function. CDR3 length equals 19 residues. Trimming stripped 3 bases from V and 1 base from J, with 22 bases between.